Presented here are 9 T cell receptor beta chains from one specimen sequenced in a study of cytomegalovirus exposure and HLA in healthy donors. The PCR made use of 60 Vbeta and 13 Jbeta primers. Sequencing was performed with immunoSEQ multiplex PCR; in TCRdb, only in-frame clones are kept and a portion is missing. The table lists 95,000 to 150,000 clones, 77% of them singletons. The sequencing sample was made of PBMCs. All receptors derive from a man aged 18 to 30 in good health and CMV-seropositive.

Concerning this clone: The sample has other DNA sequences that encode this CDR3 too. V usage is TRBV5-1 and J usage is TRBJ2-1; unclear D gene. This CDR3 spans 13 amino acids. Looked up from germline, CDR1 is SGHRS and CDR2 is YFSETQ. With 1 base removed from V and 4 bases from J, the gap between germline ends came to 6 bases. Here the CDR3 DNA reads TGCGCCAGCAGCTTGACCGGGTACAATGAGCAGTTCTTC. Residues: CASSLTGYNEQFF.

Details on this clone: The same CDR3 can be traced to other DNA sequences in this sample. The DNA of the CDR3 is TGTGCCAGCAGCTTGGAGGGGAACTATGGCTACACCTTC. Protein product: CASSLEGNYGYTF. This sequence joins TRBV7-9 and TRBJ1-2, with D possibly being TRBD1 (5 bases). V lost 3 bases to trimming and J lost 2 bases, with 7 bases between them. The CDR3 spans 13 residues. Per the germline V gene, CDR1 is SEHNR and CDR2 is FQNEAQ (reference sequence).

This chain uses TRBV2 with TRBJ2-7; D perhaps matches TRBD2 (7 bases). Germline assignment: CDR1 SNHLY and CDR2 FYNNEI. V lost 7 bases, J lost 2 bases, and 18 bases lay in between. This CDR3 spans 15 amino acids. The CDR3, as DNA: TGTGCCAGCACGGTAGCGTCGGGGGGCCCCTACGAGCAGTACTTC. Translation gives CASTVASGGPYEQYF.

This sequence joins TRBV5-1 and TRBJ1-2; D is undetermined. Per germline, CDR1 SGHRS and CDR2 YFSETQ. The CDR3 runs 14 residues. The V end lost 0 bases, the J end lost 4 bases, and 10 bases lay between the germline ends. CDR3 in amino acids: CASSLAGRPYGYTF. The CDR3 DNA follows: TGCGCCAGCAGCTTGGCCGGCAGGCCCTATGGCTACACCTTC. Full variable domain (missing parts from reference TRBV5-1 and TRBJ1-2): KAGVTQTPRYLIKTRGQQVTLSCSPISGHRSVSWYQQTPGQGLQFLFEYFSETQRNKGNFPGRFSGRQFSNSRSEMNVSTLELGDSALYLCASSLAGRPYGYTFGSGTRLTVV.

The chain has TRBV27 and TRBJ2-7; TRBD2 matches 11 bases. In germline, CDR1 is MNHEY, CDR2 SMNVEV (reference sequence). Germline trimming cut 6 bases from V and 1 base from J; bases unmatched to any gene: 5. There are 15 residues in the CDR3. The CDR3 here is CASSGLAGQSYEQYF. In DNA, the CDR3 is TGTGCCAGCAGCGGACTAGCGGGCCAGTCCTACGAGCAGTACTTC.

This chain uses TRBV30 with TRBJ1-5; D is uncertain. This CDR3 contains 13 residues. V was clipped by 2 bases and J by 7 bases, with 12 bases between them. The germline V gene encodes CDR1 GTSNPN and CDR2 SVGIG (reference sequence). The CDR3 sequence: CAWSWGGIQPQHF. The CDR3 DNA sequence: TGTGCCTGGAGTTGGGGAGGCATCCAGCCCCAGCATTTT.

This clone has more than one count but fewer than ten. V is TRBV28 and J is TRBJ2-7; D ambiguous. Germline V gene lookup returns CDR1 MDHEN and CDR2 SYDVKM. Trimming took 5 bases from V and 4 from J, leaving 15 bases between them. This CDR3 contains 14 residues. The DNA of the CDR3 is TGTGCCAGCAGTGGGCCAGCAGTCCTTTACGAGCAGTACTTC. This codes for CASSGPAVLYEQYF.

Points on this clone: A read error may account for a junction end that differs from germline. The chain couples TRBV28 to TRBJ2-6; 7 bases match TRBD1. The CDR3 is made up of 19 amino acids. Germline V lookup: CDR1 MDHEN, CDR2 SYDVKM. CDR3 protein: CASSIDRVRRRSGANGLTF. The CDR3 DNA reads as TGTGCCAGCAGCATCGACAGGGTCCGACGCAGGTCTGGGGCCAACGGCCTGACTTTC.

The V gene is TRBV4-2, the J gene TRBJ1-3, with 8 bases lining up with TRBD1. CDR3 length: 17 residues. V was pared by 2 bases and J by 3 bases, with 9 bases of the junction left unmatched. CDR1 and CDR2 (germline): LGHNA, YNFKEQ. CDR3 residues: CASSQQSPGQGGNTIYF. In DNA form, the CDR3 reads TGTGCCAGCAGCCAACAAAGCCCCGGACAGGGTGGAAACACCATATATTTT.